This T cell receptor (beta chain) derives from a study of cytomegalovirus exposure and HLA in healthy donors. The overall study: Later, an analysis reported that the 130 or so validation repertoires had used the same platform as the roughly 680 first-cohort repertoires. Whole-study findings and limits: Per published reports, the classifier diagnosed cytomegalovirus status with high specificity and sensitivity. Specificity for CMV antigens was confirmed in vitro for a few of the CMV-associated chains.

Some clones are missing from TCRdb's copy, which holds only in-frame ones; the method was immunoSEQ multiplex PCR. Here the sample spans 120,000 to 150,000 clones, approximately 88% being singletons. The donors were members of the roughly 130-subject validation cohort (separate from the roughly 670-subject first cohort). Points on this clone: What it binds is not known.

CDR1 and CDR2 (germline): WNHNN, SYGVQD (reference sequence). The CDR3 runs 15 residues. Trimming removed 0 bases from V and 5 bases from J, with 13 bases in between. The TCR was taken from a man aged 18 to 30 in good health and CMV-seropositive. The chain couples TRBV10-1 to TRBJ1-1, with TRBD1 as a possible D gene (5 bases). Sequenced material: PBMCs. For the CDR3, the DNA is TGCGCCAGCAGTGAGTCGGGACTCCGGGGGACTGAAGCTTTCTTT. Its protein is CASSESGLRGTEAFF.